These 26 T cell receptor beta chains were sequenced from one sample in a study of T cells after posttransplantation cyclophosphamide. A marrow graft followed busulfan-fludarabine conditioning, with cyclophosphamide on days +3 and +4. TCRdb's table, derived via immunoSEQ multiplex PCR, lists solely in-frame clones and lacks some. In the table there are tens of thousands of clones, less than 90% of which are singletons. Sequences were derived from PBMCs, sampled after allogeneic stem cell transplant with posttransplant cyclophosphamide. The receptors shown here come from a female patient in her 30s who received an allogeneic stem cell transplant from an unrelated donor, was CMV-positive, and had no GVHD. Some T cells may have come from the graft donor.

This clone was seen just once. The chain uses TRBV11-3 and TRBJ2-1; 7 bases are shared with TRBD1. CDR3 length: 15 residues. After removal of 5 bases from V and 6 bases from J, the junction contained 10 bases not matched to a gene. CDR1 and CDR2 from the germline V gene are SGHNT and YENEEA. The CDR3 region has the DNA TGTGCCAGCAGCCGTAGGGAGACAGGGCTCAATGAGCAGTTCTTC. Encoded protein: CASSRRETGLNEQFF.

V is TRBV4-1 and J is TRBJ2-6; 7 bases map to TRBD2. The trim removed 1 base at V and 4 bases at J, leaving 4 bases unmatched. The germline CDR1 and CDR2 sequences are MGHRA and YSYEKL. This CDR3 region has 16 residues. For the CDR3, the DNA is TGCGCCAGCAGCCAAGGGGAGGGCACAGGGGCCAACGTCCTGACTTTC. This sequence encodes CASSQGEGTGANVLTF.

V and J are TRBV19 and TRBJ1-2; tentative D call: TRBD1 (5 bases). The CDR3 has 13 residues. V was clipped by 6 bases and J by 4 bases, with 12 bases between them. Germline V gene lookup returns CDR1 LNHDA and CDR2 SQIVND (reference sequence). This CDR3 is CASSLTASYGYTF. CDR3 DNA: TGTGCCAGTAGCCTGACAGCCTCCTATGGCTACACCTTC.

This chain joins TRBV19 and TRBJ2-5; perhaps TRBD2 as D (5 bases). V dropped 9 bases and J dropped 5 bases, with 13 bases sitting between them. This CDR3 has 12 amino acids. Germline V gene lookup returns CDR1 LNHDA and CDR2 SQIVND (reference sequence). DNA for the CDR3: TGTGCCAGCTCCGAGGGAAGGGAGACCCAGTACTTC. This gives the protein CASSEGRETQYF.

Here the CDR3 reads CASSQDYRAGSQDTQYF. CDR3 nucleotides: TGTGCCAGCAGCCAAGATTACAGGGCGGGCTCTCAGGATACGCAGTATTTT. The chain links TRBV4-2 to TRBJ2-3; perhaps TRBD1 as D (6 bases). Trimming shortened V by 0 bases and J by 6 bases, and 19 bases separated the two germline ends. This CDR3 contains 17 residues. Germline V gives CDR1 LGHNA, CDR2 YNFKEQ.

The V call is TRBV30, the J call TRBJ1-4; D unclear. CDR1 is GTSNPN and CDR2 is SVGIG in the germline V gene (reference sequence). V shed 1 base and J shed 5 bases, with 14 bases lying between them. The CDR3 spans 15 residues. The CDR3 spells CAWSALGALNEKLFF. In DNA, the CDR3 is TGTGCCTGGAGTGCACTTGGAGCCTTGAATGAAAAACTGTTTTTT.

The count of this clone is one. J is TRBJ2-7 and V is TRBV7-9; D might be TRBD2 (5 bases). The CDR3 consists of 13 residues. V shed 3 bases and J shed 7 bases, with 13 bases lying between them. Per germline, CDR1 SEHNR and CDR2 FQNEAQ (reference sequence). CDR3 bases: TGTGCCAGCAGCTTCACCTACGGGGTGGAGCAGTACTTC. This codes for CASSFTYGVEQYF.

V and J are TRBV6-1 and TRBJ1-6, with a possible D match to TRBD1 (6 bases). CDR1 is MNHNS, CDR2 SASEGT, per germline. This CDR3 region has 15 residues. Trimming stripped 3 bases from V and 7 bases from J, with 13 bases between. Here the CDR3 reads CASSDAVRGNSPLHF. DNA of the CDR3: TGTGCCAGCAGTGACGCAGTGAGGGGGAATTCACCCCTCCACTTT.

The chain combines TRBV4-2 with TRBJ2-5; possible D gene TRBD2, 5 bases. The CDR3 is 17 amino acids. Germline CDR1 and CDR2: LGHNA and YNFKEQ. The V and J ends lost 4 bases and 4 bases respectively, with 22 bases between them. As DNA, the CDR3 is TGTGCCAGCAGCCGGGAAGGGTACGAGGGCTATGGAGAGACCCAGTACTTC. Translated: CASSREGYEGYGETQYF.

The chain has TRBV29-1 and TRBJ2-5, with a tentative D call TRBD1 (6 bases). This CDR3 contains 12 residues. Germline CDR1 reads SQVTM; CDR2 reads ANQGSEA. V lost 4 bases and J 2 bases, leaving 8 bases between the germline ends. The CDR3 sequence: CSVGTGQETQYF. CDR3 nucleotide sequence: TGCAGCGTTGGAACAGGGCAAGAGACCCAGTACTTC.

The chain has TRBV5-6 and TRBJ1-3; D gene unclear. The CDR3 spans 15 residues. The germline V and J ends were trimmed by 2 bases and 2 bases, with 11 bases remaining between them. Germline loops: CDR1 SGHDT, CDR2 YYEEEE. CDR3 amino acids: CASSFLESTGNTIYF. CDR3 bases: TGTGCCAGCAGCTTCTTGGAGAGTACTGGAAACACCATATATTTT. Supplemented by reference TRBV5-6 and TRBJ1-3, the full variable domain reads DAGVTQSPTHLIKTRGQQVTLRCSPKSGHDTVSWYQQALGQGPQFIFQYYEEEERQRGNFPDRFSGHQFPNYSSELNVNALLLGDSALYLCASSFLESTGNTIYFGEGSWLTVV.

This CDR3 reads CASSPRVAGYTGELFF. CDR3 coding DNA: TGCGCCAGCAGCCCCCGGGTAGCGGGGTACACCGGGGAGCTGTTTTTT. The chain joins TRBV4-1 to TRBJ2-2; 8 bases align to TRBD2. V lost 4 bases, J lost 3 bases, and 7 bases stayed unmatched. There are 16 residues in the CDR3. CDR1 and CDR2 from the germline V gene are MGHRA and YSYEKL.

This clone was counted once. The rearrangement uses TRBV6-5 and TRBJ2-7, with 9 bases matching TRBD1. Germline assignment: CDR1 MNHEY and CDR2 SVGAGI. The V and J ends lost 5 bases and 3 bases, in that order; junction bases with no gene match: 8. This CDR3 spans 15 amino acids. The CDR3 is CASSPGTGRYYEQYF. Written as DNA, the CDR3 is TGTGCCAGCAGTCCTGGGACAGGGCGTTACTACGAGCAGTACTTC.

The genes are TRBV6-5 and TRBJ1-1; 7 bases agree with TRBD1. CDR3 length equals 15 residues. With 1 base clipped from V and 8 bases from J, the junction kept 10 bases outside the gene matches. The germline V gene encodes CDR1 MNHEY and CDR2 SVGAGI. The CDR3 region has the DNA TGTGCCAGCAGTTACTTAGGGACAGTGGGGTCAGAAGCTTTCTTT. It specifies CASSYLGTVGSEAFF.

In this sample, this clone turned up a few times. The chain is built from TRBV10-2 and TRBJ1-3; D remains ambiguous. The CDR3 consists of 13 residues. CDR1 WSHSY and CDR2 SAAADI come from the germline V gene. V lost 4 bases, J lost 6 bases, and 10 bases lay in between. CDR3 loop: CASSAGRENTIYF. CDR3 nucleotide sequence: TGCGCCAGCAGTGCGGGAAGGGAAAACACCATATATTTT.

The V gene is TRBV7-3, the J gene TRBJ1-2, with 11 positions matching TRBD1. This CDR3 contains 18 residues. Germline CDR1 and CDR2: SGHTA and FQGTGA. Losses at the gene ends were 5 bases for V and 6 bases for J; bases not matched to a gene: 17. The CDR3 region has the DNA TGTGCCAGCAGCCCCAGGAAAAAATTGGGACAGGGGGGGGATGGCTACACCTTC. Its translation: CASSPRKKLGQGGDGYTF.

The CDR3 loop reads CASSMNRQYTDTQYF. The CDR3 DNA sequence: TGTGCCAGTAGTATGAACAGGCAGTACACAGATACGCAGTATTTT. The rearrangement joins TRBV19 to TRBJ2-3, with a possible D match to TRBD1 (5 bases). The CDR3 is 15 residues long. Germline CDR1 and CDR2: LNHDA and SQIVND (reference sequence). The V end lost 3 bases, the J end lost 2 bases, and 12 bases lay between the germline ends.

This clone has just a few counts. The chain recombines TRBV28 with TRBJ2-7, with D maybe TRBD2 (6 bases). This CDR3 has 12 residues. The germline V gene encodes CDR1 MDHEN and CDR2 SYDVKM. Trimming took 6 bases from V and 4 from J, leaving 10 bases between them. The CDR3 bases are TGTGCCAGCAGCCCGGGGGAATACGAGCAGTACTTC. It translates to CASSPGEYEQYF.

This clone was seen a single time. The gene calls are TRBV28 and TRBJ2-3, with 13 bases aligning to TRBD2. CDR1 is MDHEN and CDR2 is SYDVKM in the germline V gene. With 6 bases clipped from V and 3 bases from J, the junction kept 12 bases outside the gene matches. The CDR3 consists of 18 residues. CDR3 in amino acids: CASSQAELAGGPTDTQYF. The CDR3 region has the DNA TGTGCCAGCAGCCAAGCCGAACTAGCGGGGGGGCCTACAGATACGCAGTATTTT. Drawing the rest from reference TRBV28 and TRBJ2-3, the complete variable domain is DVKVTQSSRYLVKRTGEKVFLECVQDMDHENMFWYRQDPGLGLRLIYFSYDVKMKEKGDIPEGYSVSREKKERFSLILESASTNQTSMYLCASSQAELAGGPTDTQYFGPGTRLTVL.

A single count supports this clone. The V call is TRBV14, the J call TRBJ1-1, with D unclear. The CDR3 runs 12 residues. Trimming pared 4 bases from V and 7 bases from J, leaving 10 bases between. Per germline, CDR1 SGHDN and CDR2 FVKESK. CDR3 region: CASSRGRLEAFF. CDR3 DNA sequence: TGTGCCAGCAGCCGCGGCCGGCTTGAAGCTTTCTTT.

The chain recombines TRBV4-1 with TRBJ1-6, with D uncertain. The V end was cut by 1 base, the J end by 6 bases, with 7 bases between. The CDR3 consists of 14 residues. Germline CDR1 reads MGHRA; CDR2 reads YSYEKL. The CDR3 loop reads CASSQVNSNSPLHF. The DNA of the CDR3 is TGCGCCAGCAGCCAAGTTAACAGTAATTCACCCCTCCACTTT.

This clone was seen a handful of times. This chain uses TRBV7-2 with TRBJ2-7; 11 nucleotides line up with TRBD2. The CDR3 contains 17 residues. The germline V gene encodes CDR1 SGHTA and CDR2 FQGNSA. V was pared by 5 bases and J by 2 bases, with 11 bases of the junction left unmatched. The CDR3 DNA is TGTGCCAGCAGCACTGGGACTAGCGGCGATAACCCCTACGAGCAGTACTTC. It yields the protein CASSTGTSGDNPYEQYF.

Points on this clone: At one end, the junction sequence differs from germline, possibly due to a read error. This chain joins TRBV2 and TRBJ1-2; TRBD1 is a possible D gene (6 bases). The germline V gene encodes CDR1 SNHLY and CDR2 FYNNEI. This CDR3 is built from 14 residues. CDR3 amino acids: CASTETGFSYGYTF. The CDR3 DNA reads as TGTGCCAGCACTGAAACAGGGTTCTCCTATGGCTACACCTTC.

The gene calls are TRBV27 and TRBJ2-1, with TRBD2 identical over 11 bases. Trimming at V came to 6 bases and at J to 4 bases, leaving 5 bases not matched to a gene. Per the germline V gene, CDR1 is MNHEY and CDR2 is SMNVEV (reference sequence). The CDR3 spans 15 residues. The CDR3 DNA follows: TGTGCCAGCAGCTTAACTAGCGGGGGATACAATGAGCAGTTCTTC. Its protein is CASSLTSGGYNEQFF.

This clone was detected once. This chain connects TRBV19 to TRBJ2-7, with TRBD2 identical over 10 bases. Germline loops: CDR1 LNHDA, CDR2 SQIVND (reference sequence). The trim removed 5 bases at V and 2 bases at J, leaving 12 bases unmatched. This CDR3 spans 17 amino acids. The CDR3 region is CASSALGLAGAPYEQYF. The CDR3 DNA reads as TGTGCCAGTAGTGCCCTCGGTCTAGCGGGGGCCCCCTACGAGCAGTACTTC.

The chain carries TRBV7-8 and TRBJ2-2; D is uncertain. V was pared by 7 bases and J by 2 bases, with 17 bases between. The V gene's germline CDR1 is SGHVS and CDR2 FQNEAQ. This CDR3 region has 16 residues. The CDR3 DNA reads as TGTGCCAGCACCCCTCTTGAACAGTTTAACACCGGGGAGCTGTTTTTT. This gives the protein CASTPLEQFNTGELFF. The complete variable domain, with remaining parts taken from reference TRBV7-8 and TRBJ2-2, reads GAGVSQSPRYKVAKRGQDVALRCDPISGHVSLFWYQQALGQGPEFLTYFQNEAQLDKSGLPSDRFFAERPEGSVSTLKIQRTQQEDSAVYLCASTPLEQFNTGELFFGEGSRLTVL.